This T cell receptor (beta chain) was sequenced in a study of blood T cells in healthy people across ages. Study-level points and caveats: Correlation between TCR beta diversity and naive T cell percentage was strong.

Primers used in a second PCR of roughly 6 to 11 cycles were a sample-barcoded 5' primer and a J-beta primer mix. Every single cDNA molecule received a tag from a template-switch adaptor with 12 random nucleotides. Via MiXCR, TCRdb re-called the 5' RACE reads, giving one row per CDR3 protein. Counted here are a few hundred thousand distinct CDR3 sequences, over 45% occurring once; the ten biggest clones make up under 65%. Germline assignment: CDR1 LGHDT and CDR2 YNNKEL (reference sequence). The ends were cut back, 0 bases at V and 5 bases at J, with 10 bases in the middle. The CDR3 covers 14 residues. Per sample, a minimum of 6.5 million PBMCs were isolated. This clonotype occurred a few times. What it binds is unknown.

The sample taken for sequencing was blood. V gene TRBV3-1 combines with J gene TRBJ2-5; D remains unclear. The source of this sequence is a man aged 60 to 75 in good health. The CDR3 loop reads CASSQDAVSETQYF. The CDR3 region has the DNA TGTGCCAGCAGCCAAGATGCAGTGAGCGAGACCCAGTACTTC.